What follows describes a single TCR beta chain. In the source study's methods: Counts of nucleated cells, estimated from reference gene primer amplification, were obtained. Assay used: immunoSEQ multiplex PCR; TCRdb lists only in-frame clones, some missing. The V and J calls and clone size were taken over from that table, and D and trimming were inferred from the DNA. Of 450,000 or so clones in the sample, 75% to 90% are singletons; the top ten hold around 0.9%. V shed 3 bases and J shed 3 bases, with 11 bases lying between them. The germline CDR1 and CDR2 sequences are MNHEY and SMNVEV (reference sequence). This CDR3 has 14 residues. The data stem from a study of blood T cell repertoires in COVID-19.

This clonotype was obtained from a man between 18 and 35 years old with COVID-19, enrolled during active disease. This chain joins TRBV27 and TRBJ1-1; the D gene is possibly TRBD1 (5 bases). Sample: peripheral blood. The DNA for the CDR3 is TGTGCCAGCAGTTTGGGGGGGTGGTACACTGAAGCTTTCTTT. It yields the protein CASSLGGWYTEAFF.